This TCR beta chain derives from a study of cytomegalovirus exposure and HLA in healthy donors. Broader study findings: Apparent HLA restriction characterized most CMV-associated TCR beta chains in a later analysis.

Germline CDR1 and CDR2: GTSNPN and SVGIG (reference sequence). Trimming shortened V by 0 bases and J by 5 bases, and 14 bases separated the two germline ends. CDR3 length: 14 residues. Remarks on this clone: What it binds is unknown.

Primers included in the PCR were 60 Vbeta and 13 Jbeta primers. The data were produced by immunoSEQ multiplex PCR, yet TCRdb's version contains in-frame clones alone and is incomplete. Here the sample spans some 190,000 clones, about 85% being singletons. This clonotype originated in a boy under 10 years old in good health and CMV-seronegative. Sequences were obtained from PBMCs. This chain links TRBV30 with TRBJ2-7, with a weak D call TRBD2 (6 bases). The CDR3 DNA sequence: TGTGCCTGGAGTGTACGGAGGGCAGCTCACGAGCAGTACTTC. Amino acid sequence: CAWSVRRAAHEQYF. The entire variable domain, with the rest obtained from reference TRBV30 and TRBJ2-7, is as follows: SQTIHQWPATLVQPVGSPLSLECTVEGTSNPNLYWYRQAAGRGLQLLFYSVGIGQISSEVPQNLSASRPQDRQFILSSKKLLLSDSGFYLCAWSVRRAAHEQYFGPGTRLTVT.